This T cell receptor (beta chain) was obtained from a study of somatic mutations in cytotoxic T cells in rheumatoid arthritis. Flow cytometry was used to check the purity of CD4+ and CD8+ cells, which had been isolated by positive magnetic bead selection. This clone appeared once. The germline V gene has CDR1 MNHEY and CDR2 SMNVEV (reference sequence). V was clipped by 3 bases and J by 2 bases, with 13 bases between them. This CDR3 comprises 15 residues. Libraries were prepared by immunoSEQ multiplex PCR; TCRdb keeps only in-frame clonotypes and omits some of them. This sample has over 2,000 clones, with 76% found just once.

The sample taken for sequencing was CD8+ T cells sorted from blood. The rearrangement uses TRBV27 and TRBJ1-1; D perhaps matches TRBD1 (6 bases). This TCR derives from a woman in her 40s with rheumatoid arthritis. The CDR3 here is CASSFQPGVNTEAFF. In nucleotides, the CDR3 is TGTGCCAGCAGTTTTCAGCCAGGGGTAAACACTGAAGCTTTCTTT.